This T cell receptor (beta chain) is drawn from a study of T-cell memory formation after mild COVID-19. Overall study context: Largely donor-specific TCR clusters were found.

Study-wide points: Some responding clones appeared in pre-infection memory, suggesting cross-reactive memory joined.

UMIs and sample barcodes were carried by the TCR alpha and TCR beta cDNA libraries that 5'RACE produced using constant-segment primers. TCRdb recomputed calls from the 5' RACE reads with MiXCR, one row per CDR3 protein. The data show 100,000 to 150,000 distinct CDR3 sequences, 5% to 6.5% seen once. This clonotype has a handful of counts. Antigen: not known. The germline gives CDR1 KGHDR, CDR2 SFDVKD. The CDR3 is 16 residues long. V lost 0 bases, J lost 2 bases, and 11 bases lay in between. The chain joins TRBV24-1 to TRBJ2-3; tentatively, D is TRBD1 or TRBD2 (5 bases each). Sample: PBMCs or a T cell subset sorted from them (not recorded which). The receptor's source is an adult woman who had mild COVID-19 (a few samples of this study predate the infection). Cell type and time point are not known. CDR3 protein: CATSDLQTGHTDTQYF. The CDR3 region has the DNA TGTGCCACCAGTGATTTGCAGACGGGGCACACAGATACGCAGTATTTT.